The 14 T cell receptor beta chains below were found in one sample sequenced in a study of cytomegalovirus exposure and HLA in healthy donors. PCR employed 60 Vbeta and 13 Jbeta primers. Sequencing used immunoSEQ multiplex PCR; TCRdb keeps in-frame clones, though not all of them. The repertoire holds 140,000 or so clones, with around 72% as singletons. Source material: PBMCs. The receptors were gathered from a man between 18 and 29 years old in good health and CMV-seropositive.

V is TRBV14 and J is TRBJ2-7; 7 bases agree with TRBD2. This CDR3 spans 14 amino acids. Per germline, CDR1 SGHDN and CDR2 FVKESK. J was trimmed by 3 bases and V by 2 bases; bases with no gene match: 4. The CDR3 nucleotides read TGTGCCAGCAGCCAATGGGGGGGGAACTACGAGCAGTACTTC. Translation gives CASSQWGGNYEQYF.

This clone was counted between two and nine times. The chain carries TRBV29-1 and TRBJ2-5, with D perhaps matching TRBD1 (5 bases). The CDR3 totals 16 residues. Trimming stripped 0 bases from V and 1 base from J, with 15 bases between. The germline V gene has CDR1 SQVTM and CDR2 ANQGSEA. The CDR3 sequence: CSVEDPRQTVQETQYF. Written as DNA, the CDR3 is TGCAGCGTTGAAGATCCTCGACAGACAGTCCAAGAGACCCAGTACTTC.

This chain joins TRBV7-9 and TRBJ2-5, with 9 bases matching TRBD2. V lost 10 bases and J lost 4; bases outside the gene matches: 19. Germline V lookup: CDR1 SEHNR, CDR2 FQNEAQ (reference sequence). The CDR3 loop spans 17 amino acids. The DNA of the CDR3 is TGTGCCAACACCCGGCTGCTGGCTAGCGGGACCCTAGAGACCCAGTACTTC. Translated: CANTRLLASGTLETQYF.

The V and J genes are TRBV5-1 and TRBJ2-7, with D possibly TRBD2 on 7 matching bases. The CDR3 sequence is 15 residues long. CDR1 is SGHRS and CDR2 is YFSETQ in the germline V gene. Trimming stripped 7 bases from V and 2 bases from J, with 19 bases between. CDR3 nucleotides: TGCGCCAGCGGAAGGGAGGGGGGGGCCACCTACGAGCAGTACTTC. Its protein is CASGREGGATYEQYF.

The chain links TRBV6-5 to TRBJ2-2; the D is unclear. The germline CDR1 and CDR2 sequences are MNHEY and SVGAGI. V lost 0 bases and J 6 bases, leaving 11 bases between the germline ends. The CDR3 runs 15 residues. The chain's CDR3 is CASSYSHSTSGELFF. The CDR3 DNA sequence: TGTGCCAGCAGTTACTCCCATAGCACCTCCGGGGAGCTGTTTTTT.

Here the CDR3 reads CASSIGGPMNTEAFF. The CDR3 DNA is TGTGCCAGCAGTATAGGGGGCCCGATGAACACTGAAGCTTTCTTT. The J gene is TRBJ1-1, the V gene TRBV27; 7 nucleotides line up with TRBD1. After removal of 5 bases from V and 0 bases from J, the junction contained 6 bases not matched to a gene. The germline gives CDR1 MNHEY, CDR2 SMNVEV (reference sequence). The CDR3 sequence is 15 residues long.

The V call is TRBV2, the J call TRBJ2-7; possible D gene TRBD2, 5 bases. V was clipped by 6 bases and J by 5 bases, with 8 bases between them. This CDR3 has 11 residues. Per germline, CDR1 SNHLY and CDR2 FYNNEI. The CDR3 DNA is TGTGCCAGCAGCGAGAGGGACGAGCAGTACTTC. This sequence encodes CASSERDEQYF.

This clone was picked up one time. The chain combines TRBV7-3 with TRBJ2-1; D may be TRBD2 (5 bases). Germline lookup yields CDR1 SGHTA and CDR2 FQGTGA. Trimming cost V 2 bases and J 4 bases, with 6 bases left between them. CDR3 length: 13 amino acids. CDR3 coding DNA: TGTGCCAGCAGCTTACGGGGATACAATGAGCAGTTCTTC. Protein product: CASSLRGYNEQFF.

CDR3 coding DNA: TGTGCCACCAGGGACACGTCTCCCTACGAGCAGTACTTC. This sequence encodes CATRDTSPYEQYF. The rearrangement uses TRBV6-5 and TRBJ2-7, with TRBD1 as a possible D gene (6 bases). The CDR3 has 13 residues. The V end lost 10 bases, the J end lost 2 bases, and 15 bases lay between the germline ends. The V gene's germline CDR1 is MNHEY and CDR2 SVGAGI.

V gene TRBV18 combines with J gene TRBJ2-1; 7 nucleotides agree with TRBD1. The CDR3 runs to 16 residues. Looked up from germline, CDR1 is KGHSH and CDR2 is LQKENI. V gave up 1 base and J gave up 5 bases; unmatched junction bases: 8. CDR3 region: CASSPLPTGKDNEQFF. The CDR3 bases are TGTGCCAGCTCACCACTTCCGACAGGGAAAGACAATGAGCAGTTCTTC.

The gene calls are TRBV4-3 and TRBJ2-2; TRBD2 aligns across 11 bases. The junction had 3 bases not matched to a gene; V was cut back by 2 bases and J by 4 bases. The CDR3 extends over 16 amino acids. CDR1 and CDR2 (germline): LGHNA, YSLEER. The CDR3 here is CASSQPTSGSTGELFF. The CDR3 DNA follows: TGCGCCAGCAGCCAACCTACTAGCGGGAGCACCGGGGAGCTGTTTTTT.

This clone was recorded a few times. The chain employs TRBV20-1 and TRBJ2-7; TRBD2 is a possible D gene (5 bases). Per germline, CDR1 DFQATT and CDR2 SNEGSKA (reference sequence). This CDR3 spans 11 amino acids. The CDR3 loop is CSIGSSYEQYF. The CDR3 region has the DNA TGCAGCATTGGGAGCTCCTACGAGCAGTACTTC.

CDR3 amino acids: CASSFPGQGAADTQYF. The DNA for the CDR3 is TGTGCCAGCAGCTTCCCTGGACAGGGGGCTGCAGATACGCAGTATTTT. J is TRBJ2-3 and V is TRBV5-4; 11 nucleotides match TRBD1. Germline V lookup: CDR1 SGHNT, CDR2 YYREEE (reference sequence). The V and J ends lost 2 bases and 4 bases, in that order; junction bases with no gene match: 6. This CDR3 is 16 amino acids long.

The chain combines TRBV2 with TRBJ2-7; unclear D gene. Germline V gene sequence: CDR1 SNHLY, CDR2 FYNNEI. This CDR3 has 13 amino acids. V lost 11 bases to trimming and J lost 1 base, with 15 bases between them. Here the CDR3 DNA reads TGTGCCGGATCTAGTGGTGTTTCCTACGAGCAGTACTTC. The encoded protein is CAGSSGVSYEQYF.